This T cell receptor (beta chain) is from a study of CD8+CD57+ T cells in acquired aplastic anemia. Whole-study context: The sorted CD4+ and CD8+ cells yielded an average around 3 ug of DNA. Healthy donor CD4+ cell samples had a mean of roughly 10 million reads.

Study-wide results and limits: There were some 30 CD8+ CDR3 sequences that occurred in both patients and controls. Patients did not significantly differ from controls in CD8+ Simpson's diversity.

Of note for this clonotype: Its antigen is not identified.

Genomic DNA, the template, was used for profiling of the TCR beta VDJ and CDR3. TCRdb used MiXCR to reprocess the reads, holding one entry per CDR3 protein. The sample lists 150,000 to 200,000 distinct CDR3 sequences; about 48% were seen once. Germline CDR1 LNHDA, CDR2 SQIVND (reference sequence). V lost 8 bases and J lost 2; bases outside the gene matches: 6. The CDR3 contains 14 residues. The chain is built from TRBV19 and TRBJ1-1; 9 positions agree with TRBD1. The sample consisted of sorted CD4+, CD8+, or CD8+CD57+ T cells (not recorded which) from PBMCs. This TCR came from a human donor in good health. CDR3 loop: CASQTTGGNTEAFF. As DNA, the CDR3 is TGTGCCAGTCAAACCACAGGGGGCAACACTGAAGCTTTCTTT. Full variable domain (rest looked up from reference TRBV19 and TRBJ1-1): DGGITQSPKYLFRKEGQNVTLSCEQNLNHDAMYWYRQDPGQGLRLIYYSQIVNDFQKGDIAEGYSVSREKKESFPLTVTSAQKNPTAFYLCASQTTGGNTEAFFGQGTRLTVV.